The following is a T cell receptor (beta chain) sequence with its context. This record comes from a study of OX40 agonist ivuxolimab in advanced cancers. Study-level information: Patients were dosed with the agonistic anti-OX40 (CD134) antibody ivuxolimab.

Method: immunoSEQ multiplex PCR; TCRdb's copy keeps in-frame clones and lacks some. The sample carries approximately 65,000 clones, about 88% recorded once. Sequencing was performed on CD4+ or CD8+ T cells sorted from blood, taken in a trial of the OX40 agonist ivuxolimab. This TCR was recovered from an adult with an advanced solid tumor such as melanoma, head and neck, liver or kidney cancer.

The CDR3 bases are TGTGCCAGCAGTCCCGGACAGCTAGGGAGATACGAGCAGTACTTC. It encodes CASSPGQLGRYEQYF. The chain uses TRBV6-6 and TRBJ2-7; D is possibly TRBD1 (6 bases). V lost 5 bases and J lost 4, with 18 bases in between. From germline, CDR1 is MNHNY and CDR2 SVGAGI (reference sequence). The CDR3 is 15 residues long.